This TCR beta chain originates from a study of blood T cell repertoires in COVID-19. Across the whole study: The study drew acute and convalescent COVID-19 samples from the United States, Italy and Spain.

Measured with immunoSEQ multiplex PCR; TCRdb has only the in-frame clones, and not every one. Of 230,000 or so clones listed, about 86% are singletons. The sequenced sample consisted of peripheral blood. This TCR came from a man between 45 and 60 years old with active or convalescent COVID-19.

CDR3 nucleotides: TGTGCCAGCACCGGGGGCAGGCCCGGGGGGGGCTATGGCTACACCTTC. It specifies CASTGGRPGGGYGYTF. J is TRBJ1-2 and V is TRBV2, with a tentative D call TRBD1 (6 bases). Trimming pared 7 bases from V and 4 bases from J, leaving 22 bases between. Germline V gene lookup returns CDR1 SNHLY and CDR2 FYNNEI. The CDR3 extends over 16 amino acids.